A single sample is the source of the 29 T cell receptor beta chains below, sequenced in a study of control samples from healthy donors and cancer patients. Some clones are missing from TCRdb's copy, which holds only in-frame ones; the method was immunoSEQ multiplex PCR. The sample includes fewer than 300,000 clones, over 75% seen only once; the top ten take 13%. Sequencing was performed on PBMCs. All receptors derive from a woman aged 55-69 years with lung cancer.

The CDR3 here is CASGTINEKLFF. CDR3 DNA sequence: TGTGCCAGCGGGACGATTAATGAAAAACTGTTTTTT. The chain recombines TRBV6-6 with TRBJ1-4; weak D call: TRBD1 (5 bases). Trimming shortened V by 8 bases and J by 4 bases, and 8 bases separated the two germline ends. Germline assignment: CDR1 MNHNY and CDR2 SVGAGI (reference sequence). CDR3 length: 12 amino acids.

The J gene is TRBJ1-5, the V gene TRBV19; D is possibly TRBD1 (6 bases). Germline V gene sequence: CDR1 LNHDA, CDR2 SQIVND (reference sequence). The CDR3 extends over 14 amino acids. Trimming stripped 3 bases from V and 9 bases from J, with 15 bases between. Here the CDR3 DNA reads TGTGCCAGTAGTATTAGTTCACAGGGTGTGCCCCAGCATTTT. This gives the protein CASSISSQGVPQHF.

The gene calls are TRBV12-3 or TRBV12-4 and TRBJ2-5; TRBD2 matches at 7 bases. There are 12 residues in the CDR3. Trimming took 2 bases from V and 9 from J; bases not matched to a gene: 3. This chain's CDR3 is CASSLSAGAQYF. The CDR3 DNA sequence: TGTGCCAGCAGTTTAAGTGCGGGGGCCCAGTACTTC.

The J gene is TRBJ2-7, the V gene TRBV19; no reliable D call. The CDR3 is 12 amino acids. V lost 9 bases and J 2 bases, leaving 11 bases between the germline ends. Per the germline V gene, CDR1 is LNHDA and CDR2 is SQIVND (reference sequence). The CDR3: CARPDVTYEQYF. The CDR3, as DNA: TGTGCCAGGCCGGACGTTACCTACGAGCAGTACTTC.

The chain couples TRBV5-8 to TRBJ1-2, with TRBD1 matching over 7 bases. Germline V gene lookup returns CDR1 SGHTS and CDR2 YDEGEE. J lost 5 bases, V lost 4 bases, and 8 bases had no gene match. This CDR3 contains 14 residues. The CDR3 region is CASSPTGTAYGYTF. CDR3 DNA: TGTGCCAGCAGCCCAACCGGGACAGCGTATGGCTACACCTTC.

The V gene is TRBV19, the J gene TRBJ1-5; TRBD1 is a possible D gene (6 bases). The V end was cut by 6 bases, the J end by 0 bases, with 15 bases between. The CDR3 extends over 16 amino acids. The germline gives CDR1 LNHDA, CDR2 SQIVND (reference sequence). In DNA form, the CDR3 reads TGTGCCAGTAGACTTATGGGACACAATAGCAATCAGCCCCAGCATTTT. This encodes CASRLMGHNSNQPQHF.

This clone was observed once. This rearrangement joins TRBV4-1 to TRBJ1-5; the D gene is possibly TRBD1 (5 bases). From germline, CDR1 is MGHRA and CDR2 YSYEKL. The CDR3 length is 17 residues. V lost 0 bases to trimming and J lost 2 bases, with 14 bases between them. The CDR3 sequence is CASSQDGGGLGNQPQHF. Here the CDR3 DNA reads TGCGCCAGCAGCCAAGATGGGGGGGGGTTGGGCAATCAGCCCCAGCATTTT.

The rearrangement uses TRBV5-1 and TRBJ2-5; D unresolved. The germline V gene encodes CDR1 SGHRS and CDR2 YFSETQ. With 0 bases removed from V and 5 bases from J, the gap between germline ends came to 5 bases. The CDR3 runs 12 residues. Here the CDR3 reads CASSLEVETQYF. The CDR3 DNA reads as TGCGCCAGCAGCTTGGAAGTGGAGACCCAGTACTTC.

The chain has TRBV3-1 (or the pseudogene TRBV3-2) and TRBJ2-1; D is unclear. This CDR3 is 14 amino acids long. V was cut by 0 bases and J by 6 bases, with 9 bases left in between. Germline CDR1 reads LGHDT; CDR2 reads YNNKEL (reference sequence). CDR3 amino acids: CASSQDRVVNEQFF. In nucleotides, the CDR3 is TGTGCCAGCAGCCAAGATCGTGTCGTCAATGAGCAGTTCTTC.

In this sample, this clone turned up once. V gene TRBV28 combines with J gene TRBJ2-2, with TRBD2 as a possible D gene (6 bases). From germline, CDR1 is MDHEN and CDR2 SYDVKM. This CDR3 region has 13 residues. Trimming removed 8 bases from V and 0 bases from J, with 7 bases in between. The CDR3 loop reads CASLATNTGELFF. In nucleotides, the CDR3 is TGTGCCAGCCTAGCGACGAACACCGGGGAGCTGTTTTTT.

The V call is TRBV6-2 or TRBV6-3, the J call TRBJ2-7; 10 bases map to TRBD2. V was clipped by 2 bases and J by 3 bases; unmatched bases: 4. This CDR3 spans 15 amino acids. The germline V gene encodes CDR1 MNHEY and CDR2 SVGEGT. CDR3 region: CASSYSTSGVYEQYF. The CDR3 DNA reads TGTGCCAGCAGTTACAGTACTAGCGGGGTCTACGAGCAGTACTTC.

The chain is built from TRBV3-1 (or the pseudogene TRBV3-2) and TRBJ2-1; TRBD2 might be the D (6 bases). The CDR3 contains 13 residues. Trimming took 5 bases from V and 10 from J, leaving 15 bases between them. Germline values: CDR1 LGHDT, CDR2 YNNKEL (reference sequence). The CDR3 loop reads CASSNNRGREQFF. CDR3 coding DNA: TGTGCCAGCAGCAACAACCGGGGGAGAGAGCAGTTCTTC.

This sequence joins TRBV10-1 and TRBJ2-3, with D unclear. CDR1 and CDR2 from the germline V gene are WNHNN and SYGVQD (reference sequence). Trimming cost V 6 bases and J 1 base, with 8 bases left between them. The CDR3 runs to 13 residues. The chain's CDR3 is CASSPMRTDTQYF. Here the CDR3 DNA reads TGCGCCAGCAGCCCTATGCGCACAGATACGCAGTATTTT.

The sample holds a few counts of this clone. The chain carries TRBV6-5 and TRBJ2-7; TRBD2 might be the D (5 bases). The CDR3 covers 12 residues. V was shortened by 4 bases and J by 2 bases, with 6 bases between the two germline ends. Germline V lookup: CDR1 MNHEY, CDR2 SVGAGI. DNA for the CDR3: TGTGCCAGCAGTTCCGGGGCCTACGAGCAGTACTTC. Amino acid sequence: CASSSGAYEQYF.

This chain links TRBV27 with TRBJ1-1, with D possibly TRBD1 on 5 matching bases. Germline V gives CDR1 MNHEY, CDR2 SMNVEV (reference sequence). The CDR3 is 15 residues long. The V gene lost 10 bases and the J gene lost 3 bases, with 21 bases spanning the gap. The chain's CDR3 is CATRVNWGLDTEAFF. The CDR3 nucleotides read TGTGCCACCCGCGTTAACTGGGGCCTGGACACTGAAGCTTTCTTT.

V usage is TRBV5-1 and J usage is TRBJ1-2, with 9 bases lining up with TRBD1. The CDR3 contains 16 residues. With V trimmed by 0 bases and J by 4 bases, 7 bases remained unmatched. Looked up from germline, CDR1 is SGHRS and CDR2 is YFSETQ. The CDR3 DNA reads as TGCGCCAGCAGCTTGGGGCCGGGACAGGGCGGCTATGGCTACACCTTC. Its translation is CASSLGPGQGGYGYTF.

The chain recombines TRBV9 with TRBJ1-4; no definite D call. The CDR3 covers 14 residues. V lost 5 bases and J 4 bases, leaving 12 bases between the germline ends. Germline V gene data show CDR1 as SGDLS and CDR2 as YYNGEE. In nucleotides, the CDR3 is TGTGCCAGCAGTCAGGATGTTTTTAATGAAAAACTGTTTTTT. The encoded protein is CASSQDVFNEKLFF.

V usage is TRBV11-2 and J usage is TRBJ2-6; D is unclear. V was clipped by 5 bases and J by 5 bases, with 10 bases between them. From germline, CDR1 is SGHAT and CDR2 FQNNGV. The CDR3 is 14 residues long. The DNA of the CDR3 is TGTGCCAGCAGCCACGTGGCACGGGCCAACGTCCTGACTTTC. Translating gives CASSHVARANVLTF.

The V and J genes are TRBV15 and TRBJ2-7; no clear D gene. The CDR3 extends over 11 amino acids. The V end was cut by 3 bases, the J end by 4 bases, with 4 bases between. Germline V gene data show CDR1 as LNHNV and CDR2 as YYDKDF (reference sequence). The CDR3 spells CATSRIYEQYF. The CDR3 nucleotides are TGTGCCACCAGCAGGATTTACGAGCAGTACTTC.

The rearrangement uses TRBV20-1 and TRBJ2-3; TRBD2 matches 11 bases. The CDR3 length is 16 residues. V lost 3 bases and J lost 4; bases outside the gene matches: 9. Germline loops: CDR1 DFQATT, CDR2 SNEGSKA (reference sequence). The CDR3 spells CSASLAGLAAPDTQYF. The CDR3, as DNA: TGCAGTGCTAGTTTGGCGGGACTAGCGGCGCCAGATACGCAGTATTTT.

CDR3 coding DNA: TGTGCCAGCAGCCAACGGGGGCGGAAGTTCTATGGCTACACCTTC. It codes for CASSQRGRKFYGYTF. The chain carries TRBV3-1 (or the pseudogene TRBV3-2) and TRBJ1-2; perhaps TRBD1 as D (6 bases). The V and J ends lost 2 bases and 4 bases respectively, with 14 bases between them. From germline, CDR1 is LGHDT and CDR2 YNNKEL (reference sequence). This CDR3 contains 15 residues.

The CDR3 DNA sequence: TGTGCCAGCAGCGCCCGACAGGGAGGGAACGAAAAACTGTTTTTT. Amino acids: CASSARQGGNEKLFF. The V gene is TRBV9, the J gene TRBJ1-4; 7 positions match TRBD1. In germline, CDR1 is SGDLS, CDR2 YYNGEE. J lost 8 bases, V lost 3 bases, and 10 bases had no gene match. The CDR3 has 15 residues.

V is TRBV13 and J is TRBJ1-3; no definite D call. Germline CDR1 reads PRHDT; CDR2 reads FYEKMQ (reference sequence). The CDR3 consists of 14 residues. V was pared by 5 bases and J by 4 bases, with 12 bases between. The CDR3 reads CASSRNLGGNTIYF. The CDR3 DNA reads as TGTGCCAGCAGCCGCAACCTGGGGGGAAACACCATATATTTT.

In this sample, this clone turned up once. The chain couples TRBV27 to TRBJ2-1; 7 nucleotides match TRBD1. The CDR3 sequence is 18 residues long. J was trimmed by 0 bases and V by 7 bases; bases with no gene match: 15. Germline loops: CDR1 MNHEY, CDR2 SMNVEV (reference sequence). CDR3 sequence (DNA): TGTGCCAGCACCACACCTAGGGGGCCTACCCTCTCCTACAATGAGCAGTTCTTC. It translates to CASTTPRGPTLSYNEQFF.

This clone was found a few times. The DNA for the CDR3 is TGTGCCAGCAGCGCGCGGGACAGATGGACCACCGGGGAGCTGTTTTTT. Encoded protein: CASSARDRWTTGELFF. The chain combines TRBV3-1 (or the pseudogene TRBV3-2) with TRBJ2-2, with D possibly matching TRBD1 (7 bases). Trimming took off 5 bases at V and 4 bases at J, with 17 bases between the two ends. Germline V gene sequence: CDR1 LGHDT, CDR2 YNNKEL (reference sequence). CDR3 length: 16 residues.

This sequence joins TRBV2 and TRBJ2-3; TRBD2 aligns across 11 bases. With 7 bases clipped from V and 5 bases from J, the junction kept 5 bases outside the gene matches. The CDR3 loop spans 14 amino acids. Looked up from germline, CDR1 is SNHLY and CDR2 is FYNNEI. The CDR3 protein is CASTLAGGQDTQYF. The CDR3 coding sequence is TGTGCCAGCACTCTAGCGGGGGGCCAAGATACGCAGTATTTT.

The chain joins TRBV5-1 to TRBJ1-1; D ambiguous. Deletions cut 3 bases from V and 0 bases from J, with 15 bases between. The CDR3 extends over 16 amino acids. The germline gives CDR1 SGHRS, CDR2 YFSETQ. Written as DNA, the CDR3 is TGCGCCAGCAGCTCCCGAGGACTCCTTTTGAACACTGAAGCTTTCTTT. Translating it yields CASSSRGLLLNTEAFF.

V is TRBV6-2 or TRBV6-3 and J is TRBJ1-3; 8 nucleotides align to TRBD1. This CDR3 contains 20 residues. Germline V gene data show CDR1 as MNHEY and CDR2 as SVGEGT. Losses at the gene ends were 0 bases for V and 0 bases for J; bases not matched to a gene: 13. The CDR3 spells CASSYSNRGSRGNSGNTIYF. CDR3 nucleotides: TGTGCCAGCAGTTACTCAAACAGGGGGAGCAGGGGAAACTCTGGAAACACCATATATTTT.

The chain joins TRBV5-1 to TRBJ1-2; D might be TRBD1 (6 bases). CDR3 size: 14 residues. The ends were cut back, 3 bases at V and 8 bases at J, with 17 bases in the middle. CDR1 is SGHRS and CDR2 is YFSETQ in the germline V gene. This CDR3 reads CASSSSRGADGYTF. CDR3 coding DNA: TGCGCCAGCAGCTCCTCGAGGGGGGCGGACGGCTACACCTTC.